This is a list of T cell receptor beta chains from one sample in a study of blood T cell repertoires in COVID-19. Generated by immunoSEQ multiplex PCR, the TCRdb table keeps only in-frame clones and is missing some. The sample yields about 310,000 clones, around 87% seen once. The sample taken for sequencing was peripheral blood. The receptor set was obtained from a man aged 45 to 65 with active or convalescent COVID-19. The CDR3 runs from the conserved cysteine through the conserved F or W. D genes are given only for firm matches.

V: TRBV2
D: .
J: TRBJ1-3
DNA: TGTGCCAGCAGTGAAGGACAGGTACCTTCCGGGCACACCATATATTTT
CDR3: CASSEGQVPSGHTIYF

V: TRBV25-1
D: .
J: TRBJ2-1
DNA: TGTGCCAGCAGTGAGGCCGGGTTAGGTGAGCAGTTCTTC
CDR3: CASSEAGLGEQFF

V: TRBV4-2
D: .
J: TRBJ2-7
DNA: TGTGCCAGCAGCCCCGGTTCGGGTAGGAGCGAGCAGTACTTC
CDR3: CASSPGSGRSEQYF

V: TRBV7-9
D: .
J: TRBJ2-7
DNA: TGTGCCAGCAGCTTAGCGCTCCGAGGATCCTCCTACGAGCAGTACTTC
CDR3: CASSLALRGSSYEQYF

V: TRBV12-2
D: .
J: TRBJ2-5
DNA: TGTGCAAGTCGCTTGGCCATTAAGGCTCTGCGGGAGGAGACCCAGTACTTC
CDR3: CASRLAIKALREETQYF

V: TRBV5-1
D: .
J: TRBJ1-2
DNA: TGCGCCAGCAGCTTTACTTCAGGGGTTGAAAACTATGGCTACACCTTC
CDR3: CASSFTSGVENYGYTF

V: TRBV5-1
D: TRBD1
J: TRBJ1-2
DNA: TGCGCCAGCAGCCCCCAGGGGGCGGGGAACTATGGCTACACCTTC
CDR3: CASSPQGAGNYGYTF

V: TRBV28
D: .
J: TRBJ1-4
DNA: TGTGCCAGCAGTTTATGGTCCCCACTGGGAGGGTGGGCTAATGAAAAACTGTTTTTT
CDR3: CASSLWSPLGGWANEKLFF

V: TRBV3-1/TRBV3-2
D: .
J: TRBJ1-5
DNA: TGTGCCAGCAGCCAAGATCGCTCCAGGAGCAATCAGCCCCAGCATTTT
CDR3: CASSQDRSRSNQPQHF

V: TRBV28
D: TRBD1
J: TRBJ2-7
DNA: TGTGCCAGCGTGACGGTGAGGGGGCAAAACTACGAGCAGTACTTC
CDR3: CASVTVRGQNYEQYF

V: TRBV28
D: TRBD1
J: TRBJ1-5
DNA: TGTGCCACCCGGGACAGGGGGACCAATCAGCCCCAGCATTTT
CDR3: CATRDRGTNQPQHF

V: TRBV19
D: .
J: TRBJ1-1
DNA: TGTGCCAGTAGGAGGAGCATCATGAACACTGAAGCTTTCTTT
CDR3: CASRRSIMNTEAFF

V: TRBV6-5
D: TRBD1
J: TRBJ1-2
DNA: TGTGCCAGCAGTAACGACAGGGGGCACCCCTATGGCTACACCTTC
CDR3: CASSNDRGHPYGYTF